Listed below are T cell receptor beta chains from one sample, sequenced in a study of T cell responses to AZD1222 COVID-19 vaccine. Produced via immunoSEQ multiplex PCR; TCRdb's table is partial and in-frame only. The sample consists of 70,000 to 85,000 clones, 86% of them appearing once. Sequencing used peripheral blood, obtained on day 0 of AZD1222 vaccination. These receptors were obtained from an adult in good health. Each CDR3 is given with its conserved first and last residue. D genes are given only for firm matches. Clone size, where shown, is once, few, many, or a class for clones that have expanded.

J,D,V,size,CDR3,DNA
TRBJ2-1,NA,TRBV5-4,NA,CASSFVRNEQFF,TGTGCCAGCAGCTTTGTTCGGAATGAGCAGTTCTTC
TRBJ1-1,TRBD1,TRBV19,NA,CASSIRGSEAFF,TGTGCCAGTAGTATCAGGGGGTCTGAAGCTTTCTTT
TRBJ2-2,NA,TRBV19,NA,CASSGTYTGELFF,TGTGCCAGTAGCGGGACATACACCGGGGAGCTGTTTTTT
TRBJ2-7,TRBD1,TRBV9,NA,CASGVTIGDSYEQYF,TGTGCCAGCGGCGTAACAATCGGGGACAGCTACGAGCAGTACTTC
TRBJ2-1,TRBD2,TRBV5-1,NA,CASSVERGYNEQFF,TGCGCCAGCAGCGTTGAGCGGGGGTACAATGAGCAGTTCTTC
TRBJ1-5,TRBD1,TRBV25-1,NA,CASSETGMGNQPQHF,TGTGCCAGCAGTGAGACAGGGATGGGAAATCAGCCCCAGCATTTT
TRBJ1-5,NA,TRBV7-9,NA,CASSPQGNNQPQHF,TGTGCCAGCAGCCCCCAGGGGAACAATCAGCCCCAGCATTTT
TRBJ2-3,NA,TRBV2,NA,CASSEGRSDTQYF,TGTGCCAGCAGTGAAGGACGGTCAGATACGCAGTATTTT
TRBJ1-5,NA,TRBV28,NA,CASSLILGGGQPQHF,TGTGCCAGCAGTTTAATCCTCGGGGGAGGACAGCCCCAGCATTTT
TRBJ1-1,NA,TRBV4-3,medium-sized,CASSPFAPNTEAFF,TGCGCCAGCAGCCCTTTTGCCCCGAACACTGAAGCTTTCTTT
TRBJ2-7,NA,TRBV19,NA,CASSITSQTYEQYF,TGTGCCAGTAGTATAACATCGCAGACCTACGAGCAGTACTTC
TRBJ2-7,TRBD1,TRBV10-1,NA,CASSDGTGGSYEQYF,TGCGCCAGCAGCGACGGGACAGGGGGCTCCTACGAGCAGTACTTC
TRBJ1-1,NA,TRBV5-4,NA,CASSLGENTEAFF,TGTGCCAGCAGCTTAGGGGAGAACACTGAAGCTTTCTTT
TRBJ2-1,TRBD2,TRBV7-3,NA,CASSLTPLAAYNEQFF,TGTGCCAGCAGCTTAACGCCGCTAGCGGCGTACAATGAGCAGTTCTTC
TRBJ2-1,NA,TRBV15,NA,CATRIGGSYNEQFF,TGTGCCACCAGGATAGGGGGCTCCTACAATGAGCAGTTCTTC